This T cell receptor beta chain came from a study of T cells in Graves' hyperthyroidism and ophthalmopathy. The CDR3 contains 15 residues. V was shortened by 5 bases and J by 4 bases, with 20 bases between the two germline ends. Germline V CDR1 and CDR2: GTSNPN, SVGIG (reference sequence). In its sample, this clonotype was seen many times. RNA transcripts were the template for amplifying TCR beta CDR3 regions. Using the HTBI primer set, a first-round RT-PCR was run on the TCR CDR3. TCRdb re-called the multiplex PCR reads through MiXCR, storing one row per CDR3 protein. The sample has about 520,000 distinct CDR3 sequences; around 22% are singletons. 8.5 to 10 ml of fresh peripheral blood supplied the PBMCs.

The chain carries TRBV30 and TRBJ1-2; D is possibly TRBD1 (6 bases). The sample was blood. This receptor was identified in a woman in her twenties or thirties with Graves' ophthalmopathy. The CDR3 reads CAWGDFDRTTYGYTF. CDR3 nucleotide sequence: TGTGCCTGGGGCGACTTCGACAGGACGACCTATGGCTACACCTTC.